One sample yielded the 26 T cell receptor beta chains listed below, sequenced in a study of T cell repertoires in MIS-A myocarditis. Clones were read by immunoSEQ multiplex PCR, and TCRdb kept only the in-frame ones, dropping some. The sample comprises 14,000 to 15,000 clones, about 74% of which are singletons, and around 60% rests with the top ten. Specimen: left ventricle heart tissue obtained at autopsy. These receptors were obtained from a man aged 18 to 30 with fulminant myocarditis from multisystem inflammatory syndrome in adults (MIS-A) after COVID-19.

The chain employs TRBV5-4 and TRBJ2-6, with D possibly being TRBD2 (6 bases). This CDR3 spans 17 amino acids. Trimming shortened V by 5 bases and J by 0 bases, and 15 bases separated the two germline ends. Looked up from germline, CDR1 is SGHNT and CDR2 is YYREEE (reference sequence). The DNA of the CDR3 is TGTGCCAGCAGGGCCGGGACTTCCCTCTCTGGGGCCAACGTCCTGACTTTC. It codes for CASRAGTSLSGANVLTF.

The genes are TRBV19 and TRBJ1-6; D not certain. CDR3 size: 13 residues. Germline CDR1 LNHDA, CDR2 SQIVND (reference sequence). Trimming removed 6 bases from V and 7 bases from J, with 10 bases in between. The CDR3 coding sequence is TGTGCCAGTAGATTGGCTGGGAATTCACCCCTCCACTTT. This encodes CASRLAGNSPLHF.

The chain joins TRBV5-1 to TRBJ1-6; no clear D. Germline CDR1 reads SGHRS; CDR2 reads YFSETQ. Trimming stripped 2 bases from V and 14 bases from J, with 20 bases between. The CDR3 loop spans 15 amino acids. The CDR3 sequence: CASSFGRTGEGTLHF. The CDR3 DNA follows: TGCGCCAGCAGCTTCGGACGGACGGGCGAGGGAACCCTCCACTTT.

The gene calls are TRBV18 and TRBJ1-6; D call uncertain. Germline CDR1 and CDR2: KGHSH and LQKENI. V was pared by 3 bases and J by 8 bases, with 14 bases between. The CDR3 is made up of 15 amino acids. The CDR3 DNA reads TGTGCCAGCTCACCGACTAAGGCGGCTGATTCACCCCTCCACTTT. It encodes CASSPTKAADSPLHF.

The chain recombines TRBV27 with TRBJ2-3, with D possibly being TRBD2 (5 bases). This CDR3 comprises 17 residues. In germline, CDR1 is MNHEY, CDR2 SMNVEV (reference sequence). V was pared by 5 bases and J by 3 bases, with 21 bases between. CDR3 bases: TGTGCCAGCAGTCCCTACCCCGGGGTCCAACTAACAGATACGCAGTATTTT. This gives the protein CASSPYPGVQLTDTQYF.

The chain couples TRBV2 to TRBJ1-2; D is undetermined. The germline V gene has CDR1 SNHLY and CDR2 FYNNEI. V was cut by 8 bases and J by 4 bases, with 8 bases left in between. CDR3 length: 11 residues. This chain's CDR3 is CASGMAYGYTF. Here the CDR3 DNA reads TGTGCCAGCGGAATGGCCTATGGCTACACCTTC.

DNA of the CDR3: TGTGCCACCTCCCCGTACCCCTTCCAGGAGGGACCTAGCACAGATACGCAGTATTTT. Translation gives CATSPYPFQEGPSTDTQYF. The V gene is TRBV27, the J gene TRBJ2-3; weak D call: TRBD2 (6 bases). This CDR3 has 19 residues. Per germline, CDR1 MNHEY and CDR2 SMNVEV (reference sequence). The germline V and J ends were trimmed by 10 bases and 0 bases, with 29 bases remaining between them.

The chain combines TRBV7-2 with TRBJ2-7, with TRBD2 matching over 10 bases. This CDR3 is 16 amino acids long. The V and J ends lost 0 bases and 3 bases, in that order; junction bases with no gene match: 5. Looked up from germline, CDR1 is SGHTA and CDR2 is FQGNSA. CDR3 nucleotides: TGTGCCAGCAGCTTAGCCCTTATAGCGGGGGGCTACGAGCAGTACTTC. This encodes CASSLALIAGGYEQYF.

This clone was counted between two and nine times. The J gene is TRBJ1-3, the V gene TRBV2; D unresolved. Per germline, CDR1 SNHLY and CDR2 FYNNEI. Between the trimmed V and J ends, which lost 5 bases and 0 bases, there was a span of 11 bases. CDR3 length equals 15 residues. CDR3 sequence (DNA): TGTGCCAGCAGTATCGCGATGTACTCTGGAAACACCATATATTTT. Encoded protein: CASSIAMYSGNTIYF.

J is TRBJ2-7 and V is TRBV11-2; a possible D gene is TRBD1 (6 bases). V shed 3 bases and J shed 3 bases, with 15 bases lying between them. In germline, CDR1 is SGHAT, CDR2 FQNNGV. The CDR3 totals 15 residues. The CDR3 nucleotides read TGTGCCAGCAGCTTCCGACAGGCGGGTTTCTACGAGCAGTACTTC. It is translated as CASSFRQAGFYEQYF.

The chain joins TRBV6-2 or TRBV6-3 to TRBJ1-5, with D tentatively TRBD1 (5 bases). This CDR3 is 13 amino acids long. V was trimmed by 5 bases and J by 6 bases, leaving 11 bases between them. CDR1 and CDR2 from the germline V gene are MNHEY and SVGEGT. The CDR3 loop reads CASSRLGVQPQHF. CDR3 nucleotide sequence: TGTGCCAGCAGTCGGTTGGGGGTTCAGCCCCAGCATTTT.

V and J are TRBV27 and TRBJ2-3; no firm D call. The CDR3 runs 11 residues. In germline, CDR1 is MNHEY, CDR2 SMNVEV (reference sequence). V gave up 7 bases and J gave up 6 bases, with 8 bases separating them. The CDR3 DNA follows: TGTGCCAGCACTAGGCGGGATACGCAGTATTTT. Translating gives CASTRRDTQYF.

This chain connects TRBV5-1 to TRBJ1-5, with a tentative D call TRBD1 (5 bases). CDR1 is SGHRS, CDR2 YFSETQ, per germline. The CDR3 has 15 amino acids. V was cut by 0 bases and J by 0 bases, with 7 bases left in between. The CDR3 region is CASSLGTNSNQPQHF. CDR3 bases: TGCGCCAGCAGCTTGGGGACAAATAGCAATCAGCCCCAGCATTTT.

This chain uses TRBV7-2 with TRBJ2-2; D is ambiguous. This CDR3 is 16 amino acids long. V lost 6 bases and J lost 1, with 15 bases in between. CDR1 and CDR2 (germline): SGHTA, FQGNSA. The DNA for the CDR3 is TGTGCCAGCAGTAGGTCGGAATTCTTGAACACCGGGGAGCTGTTTTTT. Protein sequence: CASSRSEFLNTGELFF.

This chain uses TRBV7-3 with TRBJ2-7; 9 bases are shared with TRBD1. The CDR3 extends over 15 amino acids. The trim removed 5 bases at V and 3 bases at J, leaving 8 bases unmatched. Germline V gives CDR1 SGHTA, CDR2 FQGTGA. The CDR3 DNA reads as TGTGCCAGCAGCCAGAGGGACAGGGATTTCTACGAGCAGTACTTC. Its protein product is CASSQRDRDFYEQYF.

The DNA of the CDR3 is TGTGCCACCGGGGAGGAGAAGACAGATACGCAGTATTTT. Protein: CATGEEKTDTQYF. This sequence joins TRBV24-1 and TRBJ2-3; TRBD2 might be the D (6 bases). Trimming took off 9 bases at V and 3 bases at J, with 12 bases between the two ends. The germline V gene encodes CDR1 KGHDR and CDR2 SFDVKD. The CDR3 spans 13 residues.

Only a few counts were recorded for this clone. This sequence joins TRBV21-1 and TRBJ1-2. TRBV21-1 is classified as a pseudogene. This CDR3 has 13 residues. This CDR3 reads CATLGRRELGYTF. CDR3 coding DNA: TGTGCCACCTTAGGACGGCGAGAATTGGGCTACACCTTC.

There are a few counts of this clone. The gene calls are TRBV30 and TRBJ1-1; D is unresolved. V was shortened by 0 bases and J by 3 bases, with 8 bases between the two germline ends. The CDR3 sequence is 13 residues long. CDR1 is GTSNPN, CDR2 SVGIG, per germline (reference sequence). The CDR3 DNA follows: TGTGCCTGGAGTGTAGGGCAGTACACTGAAGCTTTCTTT. It codes for CAWSVGQYTEAFF.

The chain recombines TRBV30 with TRBJ1-2; the D gene is possibly TRBD1 (6 bases). Germline lookup yields CDR1 GTSNPN and CDR2 SVGIG (reference sequence). V was shortened by 1 base and J by 7 bases, with 19 bases between the two germline ends. The CDR3 covers 15 residues. CDR3 in amino acids: CAWSGPKPGDPGYTF. CDR3 nucleotide sequence: TGTGCCTGGAGTGGCCCAAAGCCAGGGGACCCTGGCTACACCTTC.

This clone was seen a few times. V and J are TRBV2 and TRBJ1-5; D unclear. Germline V gene lookup returns CDR1 SNHLY and CDR2 FYNNEI. The CDR3 spans 14 residues. V dropped 4 bases and J dropped 7 bases, with 14 bases sitting between them. The CDR3 DNA sequence: TGTGCCAGCAGTGGGTCCAGTCAAGGACAGCCCCAGCATTTT. Protein product: CASSGSSQGQPQHF.

This clone was counted a single time. V is TRBV30 and J is TRBJ2-7; TRBD1 might be the D (5 bases). The V and J ends lost 3 bases and 1 base respectively, with 16 bases between them. The CDR3 length is 15 residues. The germline gives CDR1 GTSNPN, CDR2 SVGIG (reference sequence). The CDR3 loop reads CAWSLTRVTSYEQYF. The CDR3 DNA reads as TGTGCCTGGAGCTTGACCAGGGTAACGTCCTACGAGCAGTACTTC.

V gene TRBV5-1 combines with J gene TRBJ2-4; tentatively, D is TRBD1 or TRBD2 (5 bases each). The germline CDR1 and CDR2 sequences are SGHRS and YFSETQ. This CDR3 is built from 16 residues. V was shortened by 4 bases and J by 1 base, with 15 bases between the two germline ends. The CDR3 DNA is TGCGCCAGCAGCCCACTGGGGGAAAATGCCAAAAACATTCAGTACTTC. It encodes CASSPLGENAKNIQYF.

The chain is built from TRBV28 and TRBJ2-7; D gene ambiguous. Germline CDR1 MDHEN, CDR2 SYDVKM. This CDR3 contains 14 residues. V lost 6 bases and J 0 bases, leaving 12 bases between the germline ends. In DNA form, the CDR3 reads TGTGCCAGCAGCTTGCAGGTTCTCTCCTACGAGCAGTACTTC. Its protein product is CASSLQVLSYEQYF.

V and J are TRBV10-2 and TRBJ2-1, with D hard to call. The CDR3 covers 14 residues. V lost 6 bases to trimming and J lost 1 base, with 10 bases between them. In germline, CDR1 is WSHSY, CDR2 SAAADI. Written as DNA, the CDR3 is TGCGCCAGCAGAAGTGGGGATTCCTACAATGAGCAGTTCTTC. Translated, it gives CASRSGDSYNEQFF.

V gene TRBV7-9 combines with J gene TRBJ2-5; 11 positions agree with TRBD2. The CDR3 spans 18 residues. The junction had 12 bases not matched to a gene; V was cut back by 1 base and J by 5 bases. CDR1 is SEHNR and CDR2 is FQNEAQ in the germline V gene (reference sequence). The chain's CDR3 is CASSLVPSGGLGRETQYF. In DNA form, the CDR3 reads TGTGCCAGCAGCTTAGTGCCTAGCGGGGGGCTGGGCCGGGAGACCCAGTACTTC.

The chain couples TRBV6-1 to TRBJ1-3; D gene uncertain. The germline CDR1 and CDR2 sequences are MNHNS and SASEGT. V was trimmed by 3 bases and J by 0 bases, leaving 6 bases between them. CDR3 length equals 14 residues. The CDR3 is CASSERDSGNTIYF. For the CDR3, the DNA is TGTGCCAGCAGTGAGCGGGACTCTGGAAACACCATATATTTT.